This passage covers 30 T cell receptor beta chains from one sample sequenced in a study of cytomegalovirus exposure and HLA in healthy donors (dated by TCRdb to the late 2010s). The library was prepared using the immunoSEQ multiplex PCR assay. For the multiplex PCR, a mixture combining 60 forward primers for TCR Vbeta segments and 13 reverse primers for TCR Jbeta segments was used. Imported from immuneACCESS, the table was reduced by TCRdb to in-frame sequences with V and J called. These copies leave out some clones; in studies compared against another copy, an unresolved V gene accounts for under half, and the cause of the remainder is not known. The sample table records about 100,000 clones; 76% of these occur just once. The top ten hold about 4% of the sample. The sequencing sample was made of PBMCs. The receptors derive from a woman aged 45-65 years in good health and CMV-seropositive.

The gene calls are TRBV10-1 and TRBJ2-2, with D possibly matching TRBD1 (6 bases). Trimming took off 5 bases at V and 6 bases at J, with 7 bases between the two ends. The CDR3 runs to 12 residues. The germline gives CDR1 WNHNN, CDR2 SYGVQD (reference sequence). CDR3 residues: CASSQGSGELFF. The CDR3 nucleotides read TGCGCCAGCAGTCAGGGGTCCGGGGAGCTGTTTTTT.

The chain uses TRBV10-3 and TRBJ1-2; tentative D call: TRBD1 (6 bases). Between the trimmed V and J ends, which lost 3 bases and 3 bases, there was a span of 17 bases. The V gene's germline CDR1 is ENHRY and CDR2 SYGVKD. This CDR3 is built from 16 residues. As DNA, the CDR3 is TGTGCCATCAGTGACCTCCGGGGGGCCCCATACTATGGCTACACCTTC. This sequence encodes CAISDLRGAPYYGYTF.

The rearrangement joins TRBV12-5 to TRBJ2-7; 12 bases line up with TRBD1. The ends lost 4 bases at V and 5 bases at J; junction bases unmatched: 3. Germline V CDR1 and CDR2: LGHNT, FRNRAP. The CDR3 is 14 residues long. The CDR3 protein is CASGWGTGGHEQYF. CDR3 DNA: TGTGCTAGTGGTTGGGGGACAGGGGGCCACGAGCAGTACTTC.

V is TRBV7-8 and J is TRBJ2-7; TRBD1 is a possible D gene (5 bases). Germline CDR1 and CDR2: SGHVS and FQNEAQ. V was trimmed by 3 bases and J by 0 bases, leaving 9 bases between them. CDR3 length: 14 amino acids. The CDR3 loop is CASSFKRGSYEQYF. The CDR3 nucleotides read TGTGCCAGCAGCTTTAAAAGGGGCTCCTACGAGCAGTACTTC.

V usage is TRBV2 and J usage is TRBJ2-7; 7 bases are shared with TRBD1. There are 13 residues in the CDR3. CDR1 and CDR2 from the germline V gene are SNHLY and FYNNEI. V was clipped by 4 bases and J by 4 bases; unmatched bases: 4. In nucleotides, the CDR3 is TGTGCCAGCAGTGGGGACAGCCCGTACGAGCAGTACTTC. Translating gives CASSGDSPYEQYF.

The chain links TRBV25-1 to TRBJ2-2; TRBD1 agrees at 10 bases. The junction had 0 bases not matched to a gene; V was cut back by 2 bases and J by 3 bases. The CDR3 is 15 amino acids. The germline CDR1 and CDR2 sequences are MGHDK and SYGVNS. The CDR3 reads CASSEGTGDTGELFF. DNA for the CDR3: TGTGCCAGCAGTGAAGGGACAGGGGACACCGGGGAGCTGTTTTTT. The variable domain in full, with the rest retrieved from reference TRBV25-1 and TRBJ2-2, is EADIYQTPRYLVIGTGKKITLECSQTMGHDKMYWYQQDPGMELHLIHYSYGVNSTEKGDLSSESTVSRIRTEHFPLTLESARPSHTSQYLCASSEGTGDTGELFFGEGSRLTVL.

The chain is built from TRBV5-1 and TRBJ2-3; TRBD2 matches 12 bases. V shed 0 bases and J 5 bases; nucleotides not matched to a gene: 4. Germline values: CDR1 SGHRS, CDR2 YFSETQ. The CDR3 covers 16 residues. CDR3 loop: CASSLASGGAEDTQYF. CDR3 nucleotides: TGCGCCAGCAGCTTGGCTAGCGGGGGGGCCGAAGATACGCAGTATTTT.

This clone was counted a few times. The chain carries TRBV19 and TRBJ2-7; D possibly corresponds to TRBD1 (6 bases). V gave up 5 bases and J gave up 6 bases, with 14 bases separating them. This CDR3 contains 13 residues. Germline V gene sequence: CDR1 LNHDA, CDR2 SQIVND (reference sequence). The CDR3 loop reads CASSQQGLREQYF. The CDR3 DNA reads as TGTGCCAGTAGTCAACAGGGCCTCCGCGAGCAGTACTTC.

This clone was seen only a few times. The chain recombines TRBV5-5 with TRBJ2-7; 11 bases line up with TRBD2. The germline V gene encodes CDR1 SGHKS and CDR2 YYEKEE (reference sequence). The CDR3 is made up of 14 amino acids. V shed 7 bases, J shed 5 bases, and the junction held 8 bases outside the gene matches. CDR3 nucleotides: TGTGCCAGCCGACGACTAGCGGGAACCAACGAGCAGTACTTC. Protein product: CASRRLAGTNEQYF.

CDR3 in amino acids: CASSVNGGNEQFF. As DNA, the CDR3 is TGTGCCAGCAGTGTAAACGGGGGAAATGAGCAGTTCTTC. The V gene is TRBV2, the J gene TRBJ2-1; the D gene is possibly TRBD2 (6 bases). The germline CDR1 and CDR2 sequences are SNHLY and FYNNEI. V lost 4 bases and J 7 bases, leaving 11 bases between the germline ends. The CDR3 totals 13 residues.

The chain joins TRBV7-9 to TRBJ2-7; D gene unclear. The CDR3 runs 11 residues. Deletions cut 6 bases from V and 4 bases from J, with 7 bases between. Germline loops: CDR1 SEHNR, CDR2 FQNEAQ (reference sequence). The CDR3 spells CASSSLYEQYF. The CDR3 DNA follows: TGTGCCAGCAGTTCTTTATACGAGCAGTACTTC.

The chain links TRBV7-3 to TRBJ2-1; 11 positions agree with TRBD1. There are 15 residues in the CDR3. J lost 4 bases, V lost 4 bases, and 3 bases had no gene match. Per germline, CDR1 SGHTA and CDR2 FQGTGA. The CDR3 DNA sequence: TGTGCCAGCAGCTACGGGACAGGGGGTTACAATGAGCAGTTCTTC. Its translation: CASSYGTGGYNEQFF.

This clone was seen a few times. V gene TRBV19 combines with J gene TRBJ1-6; no clear D gene. Deletions cut 5 bases from V and 7 bases from J, with 15 bases between. The CDR3 is 15 residues long. CDR1 is LNHDA and CDR2 is SQIVND in the germline V gene (reference sequence). The CDR3 nucleotides read TGTGCCAGTAGTTTCGGCAATACAGTAAATTCACCCCTCCACTTT. This sequence encodes CASSFGNTVNSPLHF.

This chain joins TRBV7-6 and TRBJ1-1, with 9 nucleotides matching TRBD1. V trimming: 5 bases; J trimming: 3 bases; junction bases outside the gene matches: 7. Per the germline V gene, CDR1 is SGHVS and CDR2 is FNYEAQ. This CDR3 has 15 amino acids. The DNA for the CDR3 is TGTGCCAGCAGCCAGACGACAGGGGGGTACACTGAAGCTTTCTTT. This gives the protein CASSQTTGGYTEAFF.

This clone appeared once. V usage is TRBV14 and J usage is TRBJ1-6; no reliable D call. This CDR3 comprises 15 residues. The germline V and J ends were trimmed by 5 bases and 1 base, with 9 bases remaining between them. Germline lookup yields CDR1 SGHDN and CDR2 FVKESK. In nucleotides, the CDR3 is TGTGCCAGCAGCGAGAGGAGGTCCTATAATTCACCCCTCCACTTT. Protein product: CASSERRSYNSPLHF.

The V and J genes are TRBV30 and TRBJ1-4, with no clear D. The CDR3 is 14 amino acids. Trimming cost V 1 base and J 0 bases, with 6 bases left between them. CDR1 GTSNPN and CDR2 SVGIG come from the germline V gene (reference sequence). This CDR3 reads CAWSARSTNEKLFF. The CDR3 region has the DNA TGTGCCTGGAGTGCGAGATCAACTAATGAAAAACTGTTTTTT.

In DNA form, the CDR3 reads TGTGCCAGCAGCCCATCAGCGGGGGGCCGCACAGATACGCAGTATTTT. Translation: CASSPSAGGRTDTQYF. The chain recombines TRBV7-3 with TRBJ2-3; 9 positions match TRBD2. The V gene end was trimmed by 5 bases and the J gene end by 1 base; junction bases not matched to a gene: 7. The germline gives CDR1 SGHTA, CDR2 FQGTGA. This CDR3 has 16 residues.

This clone was recorded a few times. The J gene is TRBJ1-1, the V gene TRBV30; tentative D call: TRBD1 (6 bases). The V end lost 7 bases, the J end lost 0 bases, and 15 bases lay between the germline ends. CDR3 size: 14 residues. Germline assignment: CDR1 GTSNPN and CDR2 SVGIG (reference sequence). The CDR3 DNA is TGTGCCTCCTGGGGTGGGGGCATGAACACTGAAGCTTTCTTT. Residues: CASWGGGMNTEAFF.

This chain links TRBV6-1 with TRBJ1-5; TRBD1 aligns across 9 bases. Germline values: CDR1 MNHNS, CDR2 SASEGT. V shed 4 bases and J 7 bases; nucleotides not matched to a gene: 11. The CDR3 is 16 amino acids. The CDR3 DNA is TGTGCCAGCAGTGCTCCCCGGACAGGGGATCGACAGCCCCAGCATTTT. It encodes CASSAPRTGDRQPQHF.

J is TRBJ2-7 and V is TRBV27; the match to TRBD1 covers 8 bases. Germline CDR1 reads MNHEY; CDR2 reads SMNVEV (reference sequence). V shed 6 bases and J 3 bases; nucleotides not matched to a gene: 13. This CDR3 has 16 amino acids. This CDR3 is CASRSRRQGLYYEQYF. The CDR3 coding sequence is TGTGCCAGCAGATCCCGGAGACAGGGGCTGTACTACGAGCAGTACTTC.

J is TRBJ1-3 and V is TRBV19; perhaps TRBD1 as D (6 bases). The CDR3 is 14 amino acids. The ends were cut back, 5 bases at V and 7 bases at J, with 15 bases in the middle. In germline, CDR1 is LNHDA, CDR2 SQIVND (reference sequence). The CDR3: CASSAGGGRNTIYF. The CDR3 nucleotides read TGTGCCAGTAGTGCGGGAGGGGGAAGGAACACCATATATTTT.

This chain uses TRBV4-2 with TRBJ1-2; 9 bases line up with TRBD1. This CDR3 comprises 16 residues. With 3 bases clipped from V and 7 bases from J, the junction kept 12 bases outside the gene matches. Germline V gene lookup returns CDR1 LGHNA and CDR2 YNFKEQ. The DNA of the CDR3 is TGTGCCAGCAGCCAGGATTCTGGACAGGGGCACCGTGGCTACACCTTC. Residues: CASSQDSGQGHRGYTF.

The V and J genes are TRBV5-1 and TRBJ1-4; TRBD1 is a possible D gene (5 bases). Trimming stripped 0 bases from V and 8 bases from J, with 11 bases between. The CDR3 is 14 amino acids. Germline V gives CDR1 SGHRS, CDR2 YFSETQ. The CDR3 region has the DNA TGCGCCAGCAGCTTGGTGCCAGGGATGGAAAAACTGTTTTTT. This codes for CASSLVPGMEKLFF. The entire variable domain, with the rest obtained from reference TRBV5-1 and TRBJ1-4, is as follows: KAGVTQTPRYLIKTRGQQVTLSCSPISGHRSVSWYQQTPGQGLQFLFEYFSETQRNKGNFPGRFSGRQFSNSRSEMNVSTLELGDSALYLCASSLVPGMEKLFFGSGTQLSVL.

This clone was found once. This chain links TRBV6-6 with TRBJ1-6; 8 nucleotides align to TRBD1. Germline-derived CDR1 and CDR2 are MNHNY and SVGAGI (reference sequence). The CDR3 has 15 amino acids. The V and J ends lost 5 bases and 5 bases, in that order; junction bases with no gene match: 5. The CDR3 region has the DNA TGTGCCAGCAGTGCCTTGACAGGGGATAATTCACCCCTCCACTTT. Its protein is CASSALTGDNSPLHF.

The rearrangement uses TRBV4-1 and TRBJ2-7; 7 bases map to TRBD2. V gave up 1 base and J gave up 2 bases; unmatched junction bases: 2. The CDR3 spans 14 residues. CDR1 is MGHRA and CDR2 is YSYEKL in the germline V gene. Here the CDR3 DNA reads TGCGCCAGCAGCCAAGGGGCGGGGGCCTACGAGCAGTACTTC. Amino acids: CASSQGAGAYEQYF.

The chain joins TRBV9 to TRBJ2-1, with 8 bases matching TRBD2. This CDR3 comprises 16 residues. V dropped 0 bases and J dropped 8; count of bases not matched to a gene: 10. Looked up from germline, CDR1 is SGDLS and CDR2 is YYNGEE. The CDR3 DNA reads TGTGCCAGCAGCGTAGGAGGAGCGGGAGAAGGATATGAGCAGTTCTTC. Translation: CASSVGGAGEGYEQFF.

The chain has TRBV6-5 and TRBJ2-7; D gene uncertain. Germline loops: CDR1 MNHEY, CDR2 SVGAGI. This CDR3 has 14 residues. Trimming cost V 6 bases and J 0 bases, with 12 bases left between them. CDR3 bases: TGTGCCAGCAGCCCGTCGGAGAGCTCCTACGAGCAGTACTTC. Its protein product is CASSPSESSYEQYF.

The chain is built from TRBV27 and TRBJ1-3; 9 bases are shared with TRBD1. The CDR3 sequence is 16 residues long. The J segment lost 7 bases and the V segment lost 2 bases, leaving 9 bases of the junction unmatched. From germline, CDR1 is MNHEY and CDR2 SMNVEV (reference sequence). CDR3 in DNA: TGTGCCAGCAGTTTACCTCGGACAGGGGTGAAGAACACCATATATTTT. This gives the protein CASSLPRTGVKNTIYF.

This clone was observed a handful of times. The rearrangement uses TRBV30 and TRBJ2-1, with 9 bases that match TRBD2. Germline trimming cut 2 bases from V and 5 bases from J; bases unmatched to any gene: 4. CDR3 length: 14 residues. Germline-derived CDR1 and CDR2 are GTSNPN and SVGIG (reference sequence). The CDR3 reads CAWSMGLADNEQFF. CDR3 nucleotides: TGTGCCTGGAGTATGGGACTAGCAGACAATGAGCAGTTCTTC.

This clone was counted once. The chain combines TRBV27 with TRBJ2-7; D might be TRBD2 (6 bases). Per germline, CDR1 MNHEY and CDR2 SMNVEV (reference sequence). With 5 bases removed from V and 5 bases from J, the gap between germline ends came to 13 bases. This CDR3 is 13 amino acids long. In nucleotides, the CDR3 is TGTGCCAGCAGTCCTGGGGGGAGGAACGAGCAGTACTTC. It specifies CASSPGGRNEQYF.